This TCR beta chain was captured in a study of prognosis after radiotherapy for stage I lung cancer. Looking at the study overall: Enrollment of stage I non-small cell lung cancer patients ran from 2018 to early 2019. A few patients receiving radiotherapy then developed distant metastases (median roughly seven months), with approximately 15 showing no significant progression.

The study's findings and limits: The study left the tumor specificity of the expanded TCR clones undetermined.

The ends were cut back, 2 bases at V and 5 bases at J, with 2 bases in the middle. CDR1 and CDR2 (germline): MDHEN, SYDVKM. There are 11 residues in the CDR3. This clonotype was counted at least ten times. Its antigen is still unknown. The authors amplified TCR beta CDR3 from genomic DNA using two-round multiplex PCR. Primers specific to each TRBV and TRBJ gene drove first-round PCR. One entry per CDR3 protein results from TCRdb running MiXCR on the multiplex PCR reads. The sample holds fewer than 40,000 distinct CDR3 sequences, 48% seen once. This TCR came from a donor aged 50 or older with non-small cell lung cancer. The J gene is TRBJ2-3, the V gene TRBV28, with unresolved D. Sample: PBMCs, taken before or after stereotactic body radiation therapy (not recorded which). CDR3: CASSLRDTQYF. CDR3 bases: TGTGCCAGCAGTTTACGAGATACGCAGTATTTT.